This TCR beta chain derives from a study of blood T cell repertoires in COVID-19. Study in general: Whether acute or convalescent, the COVID-19 samples came from the United States, Italy and Spain. T cells, B-cell-depleted T cells, or PBMCs provided the cDNA or gDNA that served as material.

Generated by immunoSEQ multiplex PCR, the TCRdb table keeps only in-frame clones and is missing some. The sample has about 190,000 clones, less than 90% seen once. This clone came up once. CDR3 length: 14 residues. Sequencing used peripheral blood. This chain uses TRBV12-2 with TRBJ2-5; the table's D call, TRBD2, has no DNA check behind it. TRBV12-2 constitutes a pseudogene. The TCR originated in a man aged 25-40 years with acute or convalescent COVID-19. CDR3 sequence: CARRLTDSQETQYF. The CDR3 DNA follows: TGTGCAAGGAGGTTGACGGACTCCCAAGAGACCCAGTACTTC.